A single sample gave rise to the 8 T cell receptor beta chains below, sequenced in a study of regulatory T cells in long-lasting Graves disease. Building the TCR beta libraries relied on iRepertoire HTBI primers, and CDR3 regions underwent Arm-PCR. In TCRdb, the multiplex PCR reads were re-called with MiXCR into one record per CDR3 protein. The profile shows roughly 420,000 distinct CDR3 sequences, 15% to 19% of them singletons. The time point is: newly diagnosed GD, antithyroid drugs for less than 3 months. The TCR library was prepared using RNA isolated from PBMCs. The sequenced sample was peripheral blood mononuclear cells (PBMCs), obtained at new diagnosis, from a patient treated with antithyroid drugs. The receptors were gathered from a female donor with Graves disease.

The chain recombines TRBV28 with TRBJ1-1; D unresolved. CDR1 is MDHEN, CDR2 SYDVKM, per germline. Trimming pared 7 bases from V and 0 bases from J, leaving 9 bases between. The CDR3 is made up of 13 amino acids. The DNA of the CDR3 is TGTGCCAGCACCTCTGGGTTGAACACTGAAGCTTTCTTT. It specifies CASTSGLNTEAFF.

About this clonotype itself: This may arise from a read error, as a much more abundant clone is one base away. V and J are TRBV7-2 and TRBJ2-5; D assignment may be TRBD1 or TRBD2 (5 bases each). The germline V gene has CDR1 SGHTA and CDR2 FQGNSA. The CDR3 extends over 18 amino acids. The DNA for the CDR3 is TGTGCCTGCAGCCCCCCCCGGTGGAGAGAGGGGCCCCAAGAGACCCAGTACTTC. Translating gives CACSPPRWREGPQETQYF.

This clonotype was detected ten times or more. The chain joins TRBV5-1 to TRBJ2-7; D gene ambiguous. V was shortened by 1 base and J by 3 bases, with 11 bases between the two germline ends. The CDR3 covers 14 residues. Looked up from germline, CDR1 is SGHRS and CDR2 is YFSETQ. CDR3 sequence: CASSLSPEDYEQYF. The CDR3 region has the DNA TGCGCCAGCAGCTTGTCTCCGGAAGACTACGAGCAGTACTTC. Full variable domain (missing parts from reference TRBV5-1 and TRBJ2-7): KAGVTQTPRYLIKTRGQQVTLSCSPISGHRSVSWYQQTPGQGLQFLFEYFSETQRNKGNFPGRFSGRQFSNSRSEMNVSTLELGDSALYLCASSLSPEDYEQYFGPGTRLTVT.

This clonotype was detected many times. The genes are TRBV12-3 or TRBV12-4 and TRBJ2-7; D possibly corresponds to TRBD2 (6 bases). Trimming removed 6 bases from V and 2 bases from J, with 11 bases in between. The CDR3 length is 13 residues. The CDR3 spells CASSPPGAYEQYF. The CDR3, as DNA: TGTGCCAGCAGCCCCCCGGGGGCCTACGAGCAGTACTTC.

The sample holds many counts of this clonotype. The chain combines TRBV29-1 with TRBJ2-3; perhaps TRBD1 as D (6 bases). The V end lost 8 bases, the J end lost 6 bases, and 18 bases lay between the germline ends. CDR3 size: 13 residues. Per the germline V gene, CDR1 is SQVTM and CDR2 is ANQGSEA. The CDR3 region is CSSLVGGADTQYF. In DNA form, the CDR3 reads TGCAGCAGTTTGGTAGGGGGAGCGGATACGCAGTATTTT.

This clonotype was detected ten times or more. This chain uses TRBV27 with TRBJ2-1; D is possibly TRBD1 (5 bases). Germline V gene sequence: CDR1 MNHEY, CDR2 SMNVEV (reference sequence). This CDR3 has 17 residues. V was cut by 6 bases and J by 2 bases, with 20 bases left in between. This CDR3 is CASSERPGKDAYNEQFF. CDR3 nucleotides: TGTGCCAGCAGCGAGAGGCCAGGGAAGGATGCCTACAATGAGCAGTTCTTC.

This clonotype turned up a few times. The CDR3 DNA is TGCGCCAGCAGCCAAGACACAGGACGTCAGCCCCAGCATTTT. Translated, it gives CASSQDTGRQPQHF. The genes are TRBV4-1 and TRBJ1-5; tentative D call: TRBD1 (5 bases). Per the germline V gene, CDR1 is MGHRA and CDR2 is YSYEKL. This CDR3 has 14 residues. V lost 0 bases and J 6 bases, leaving 9 bases between the germline ends.

With regard to this clonotype: Mismatch with germline at one junction end may stem from a read error. The CDR3 reads CATSFRGSMNTEAFF. Written as DNA, the CDR3 is TGTGCCACCAGTTTCCGGGGATCAATGAACACTGAAGCTTTCTTT. This chain links TRBV28 with TRBJ1-1; unclear D gene. The CDR3 runs to 15 residues. CDR1 and CDR2 from the germline V gene are MDHEN and SYDVKM. Looking up the rest from reference TRBV28 and TRBJ1-1 gives the full variable domain: DVKVTQSSRYLVKRTGEKVFLECVQDMDHENMFWYRQDPGLGLRLIYFSYDVKMKEKGDIPEGYSVSREKKERFSLILESASTNQTSMYLCATSFRGSMNTEAFFGQGTRLTVV.